This paragraph reports one TCR beta chain. This may stem from a read error, because a much larger clone lies one nucleotide away. The length of the CDR3 is 16 residues. Trimming removed 1 base at V and 1 base at J, with 13 bases between. Germline V gene data show CDR1 as MGHRA and CDR2 as YSYEKL. The source material, RNA transcripts, was used to amplify TCR beta CDR3 regions. A first-round RT-PCR of the TCR CDR3 used the HTBI primer set. From the multiplex PCR reads, TCRdb called clonotypes with MiXCR, one entry per CDR3 protein. Found here are 600,000 to 700,000 distinct CDR3 sequences, over 12% of them singletons; the top ten hold around 4.5%. This entry comes from a study of T cells in Graves' hyperthyroidism and ophthalmopathy. With duration under 3 months, ophthalmopathy was active: Clinical Activity Score at least 3, NOSPECS at least 4.

The TCR sequence derives from a middle-aged woman with Graves' ophthalmopathy. What was sequenced was blood. V gene TRBV4-1 combines with J gene TRBJ2-5, with D hard to call. CDR3 nucleotides: TGCGCCAGCAGCCAAGGAAGGGCGACTGGCCAAGAGACCCAGTACTTC. It yields the protein CASSQGRATGQETQYF.